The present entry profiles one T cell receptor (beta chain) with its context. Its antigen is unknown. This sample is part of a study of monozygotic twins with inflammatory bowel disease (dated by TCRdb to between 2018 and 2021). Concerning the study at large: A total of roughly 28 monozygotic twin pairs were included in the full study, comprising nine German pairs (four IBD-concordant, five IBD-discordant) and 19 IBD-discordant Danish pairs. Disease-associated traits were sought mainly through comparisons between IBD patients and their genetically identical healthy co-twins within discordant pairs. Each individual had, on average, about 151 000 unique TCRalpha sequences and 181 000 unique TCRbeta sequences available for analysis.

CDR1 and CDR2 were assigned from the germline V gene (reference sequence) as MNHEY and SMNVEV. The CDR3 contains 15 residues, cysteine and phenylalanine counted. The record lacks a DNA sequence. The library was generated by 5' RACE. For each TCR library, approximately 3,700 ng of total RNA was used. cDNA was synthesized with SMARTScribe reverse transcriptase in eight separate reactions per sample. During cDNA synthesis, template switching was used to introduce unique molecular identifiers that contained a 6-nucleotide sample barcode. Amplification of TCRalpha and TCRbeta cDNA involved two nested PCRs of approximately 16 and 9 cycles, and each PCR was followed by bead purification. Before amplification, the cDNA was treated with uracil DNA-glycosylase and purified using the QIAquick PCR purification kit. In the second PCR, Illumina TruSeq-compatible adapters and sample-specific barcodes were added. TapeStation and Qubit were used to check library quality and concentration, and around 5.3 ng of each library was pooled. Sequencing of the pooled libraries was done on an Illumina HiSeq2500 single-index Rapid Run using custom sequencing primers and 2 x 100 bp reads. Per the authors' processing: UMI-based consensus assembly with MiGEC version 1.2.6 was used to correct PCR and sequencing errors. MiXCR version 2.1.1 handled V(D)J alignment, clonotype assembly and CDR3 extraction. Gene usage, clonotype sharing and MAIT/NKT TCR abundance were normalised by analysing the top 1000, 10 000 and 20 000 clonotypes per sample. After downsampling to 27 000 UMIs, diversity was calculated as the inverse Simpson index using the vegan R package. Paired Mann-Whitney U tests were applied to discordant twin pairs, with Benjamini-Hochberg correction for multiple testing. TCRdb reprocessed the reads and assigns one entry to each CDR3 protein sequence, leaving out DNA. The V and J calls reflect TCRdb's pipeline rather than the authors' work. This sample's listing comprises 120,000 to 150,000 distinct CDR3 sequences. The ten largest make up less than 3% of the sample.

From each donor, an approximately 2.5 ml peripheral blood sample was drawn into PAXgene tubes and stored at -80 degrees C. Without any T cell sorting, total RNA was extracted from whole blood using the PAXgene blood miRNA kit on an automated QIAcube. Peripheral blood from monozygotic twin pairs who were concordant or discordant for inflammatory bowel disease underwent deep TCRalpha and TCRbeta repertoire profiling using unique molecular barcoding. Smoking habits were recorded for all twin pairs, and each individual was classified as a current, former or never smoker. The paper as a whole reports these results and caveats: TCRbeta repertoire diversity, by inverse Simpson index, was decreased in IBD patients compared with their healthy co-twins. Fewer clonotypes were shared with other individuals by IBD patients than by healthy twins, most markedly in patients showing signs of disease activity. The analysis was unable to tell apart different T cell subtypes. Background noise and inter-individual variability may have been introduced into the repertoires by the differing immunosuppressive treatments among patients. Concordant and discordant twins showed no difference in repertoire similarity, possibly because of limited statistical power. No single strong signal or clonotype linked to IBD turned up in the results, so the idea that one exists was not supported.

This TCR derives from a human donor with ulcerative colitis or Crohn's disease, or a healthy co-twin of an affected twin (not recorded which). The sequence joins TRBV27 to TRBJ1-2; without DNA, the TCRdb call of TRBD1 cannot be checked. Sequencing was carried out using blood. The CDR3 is CASSLQGQGALGYTF.